This TCR beta chain was recovered during a study of OX40 agonist ivuxolimab in advanced cancers. Study observations and caveats: Antigen targets of the expanded peripheral T cells went undetermined.

Germline-derived CDR1 and CDR2 are SGDLS and YYNGEE. The CDR3 has 14 amino acids. V dropped 4 bases and J dropped 2 bases, with 11 bases sitting between them. As concerns this clone: What it binds is not known.

If patients had autoimmune disease history or systemic immunosuppression, they were excluded. TCRdb keeps only in-frame clones here, not all; method: immunoSEQ multiplex PCR. The sample shows about 84,000 clones, roughly 84% of them seen only once. Sequences were derived from CD4+ or CD8+ T cells sorted from blood, sampled in a trial of the OX40 agonist ivuxolimab. The clonotype comes from an adult with an advanced solid tumor such as melanoma, head and neck, liver or kidney cancer. The gene calls are TRBV9 and TRBJ2-3; possible D gene TRBD1, 5 bases. CDR3: CASSPRGYTDTQYF. The CDR3, as DNA: TGTGCCAGCAGCCCAAGGGGCTACACAGATACGCAGTATTTT.